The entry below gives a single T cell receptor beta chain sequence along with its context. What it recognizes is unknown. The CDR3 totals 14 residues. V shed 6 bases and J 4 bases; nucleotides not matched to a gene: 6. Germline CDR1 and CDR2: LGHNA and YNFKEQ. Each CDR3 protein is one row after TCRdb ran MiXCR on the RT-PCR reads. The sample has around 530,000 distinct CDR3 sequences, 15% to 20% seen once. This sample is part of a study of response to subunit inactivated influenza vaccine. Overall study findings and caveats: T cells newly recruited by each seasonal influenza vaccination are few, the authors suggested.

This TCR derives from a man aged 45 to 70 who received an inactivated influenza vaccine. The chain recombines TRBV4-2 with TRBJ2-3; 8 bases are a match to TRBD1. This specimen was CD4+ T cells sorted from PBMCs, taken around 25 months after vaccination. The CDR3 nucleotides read TGTGCCAGCAGGAACAGGGGGGCCCCAGATACGCAGTATTTT. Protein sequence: CASRNRGAPDTQYF.